This TCR beta chain was obtained from a study of blood T cell repertoires in COVID-19. Germline values: CDR1 MDHEN, CDR2 SYDVKM. V shed 7 bases, J shed 6 bases, and the junction held 10 bases outside the gene matches. CDR3 size: 16 residues. Here immunoSEQ multiplex PCR was the method, and the copy in TCRdb shows in-frame clones only, minus some. The sample carries approximately 130,000 clones, just under 80% recorded once. The TCR comes from a human donor in a cohort sampled during active COVID-19. V gene TRBV28 combines with J gene TRBJ2-1; 12 positions match TRBD2. Sequencing was performed on peripheral blood. The CDR3 reads CASIPLTSGSSNEQFF. CDR3 nucleotides: TGTGCCAGCATCCCTCTGACTAGCGGGAGTAGCAATGAGCAGTTCTTC.